This TCR beta chain was sequenced in a study of T cell repertoires in cytomegalovirus infection. Study background: It was the public TCR beta signatures that indicated both CMV infection and matching HLA type.

Findings and caveats of the study: HLA-C-restricted CMV-specific TCR beta clonotypes prevailed in the ex vivo response. The cumulative frequency of public TCR beta families identified carriers of CMV plus the relevant HLA.

Between the trimmed V and J ends, which lost 4 bases and 0 bases, there was a span of 8 bases. This CDR3 contains 14 residues. Germline V lookup: CDR1 LGHNA, CDR2 YNFKEQ. TCRdb itself ran the reads through MiXCR, one entry per CDR3 protein. Here the sample spans 740,000 or so distinct CDR3 sequences, 35% to 40% being singletons. This clonotype has a handful of counts. Its antigen is not identified. The rearrangement links TRBV4-2 to TRBJ2-3; D call uncertain. The sequenced material came from PBMCs. The receptor was derived from a human donor in good health (CMV status not recorded). Some clones in this sample may be carry-over from other donors' samples. The CDR3: CASSRSRSTDTQYF. The CDR3 bases are TGTGCCAGCAGCCGGTCCCGAAGCACAGATACGCAGTATTTT.